One and the same sample provided the 13 T cell receptor beta chains below, sequenced in a study of blood T cells in healthy people across ages. Then a second PCR, running roughly 7 to 11 cycles, was carried out with a sample-barcoded 5' primer and a J-beta primer mix. TCRdb reanalysed the 5' RACE reads using MiXCR and keeps one entry per CDR3 protein. The profile shows some 290,000 distinct CDR3 sequences, roughly a quarter of them singletons. Sequenced sample: blood. Source of these receptors: a woman between 70 and 85 years old in good health.

This clonotype was counted a single time. The J gene is TRBJ2-5, the V gene TRBV7-6; no definite D call. The CDR3 is 16 residues long. V dropped 3 bases and J dropped 2 bases, with 16 bases sitting between them. Germline V lookup: CDR1 SGHVS, CDR2 FNYEAQ. In DNA, the CDR3 is TGTGCCAGCAGCTTTTTGGGAAAAGACATGCAAGAGACCCAGTACTTC. Amino acid sequence: CASSFLGKDMQETQYF.

This chain joins TRBV7-2 and TRBJ2-5; the match to TRBD2 covers 11 bases. The J call may be in error: the DNA end matches TRBJ2-7 better. Germline CDR1 and CDR2: SGHTA and FQGNSA. The CDR3 loop spans 19 amino acids. CDR3 sequence (DNA): TGTGCCAGCAGCGCAACTAGCGGGAGCCCATTTCTGAGCTCCTACGAGCAGTACTTC. Translated, it gives CASSATSGSPFLSSYEQYF.

In this sample, this clonotype turned up a few times. This chain links TRBV7-3 with TRBJ1-1, with D perhaps matching TRBD1 (6 bases). Per germline, CDR1 SGHTA and CDR2 FQGTGA. This CDR3 has 14 residues. Here the CDR3 reads CASRTDPTNTEAFF. For the CDR3, the DNA is TGTGCGTCTAGGACAGATCCTACGAACACTGAAGCTTTCTTT.

This clonotype was detected ten times or more. The CDR3 DNA is TGTGCCAGCAGCTTAAAGGCAGGGGGAGACTATGGCTACACCTTC. It codes for CASSLKAGGDYGYTF. The V gene is TRBV7-9, the J gene TRBJ1-2, with 7 bases identical to TRBD1. This CDR3 region has 15 residues. Germline V lookup: CDR1 SEHNR, CDR2 FQNEAQ (reference sequence). After removal of 2 bases from V and 3 bases from J, the junction contained 6 bases not matched to a gene.

This clonotype was found many times. The chain employs TRBV5-1 and TRBJ2-5; D ambiguous. The end of the DNA aligns better with TRBJ2-1, so the J call may be wrong. The CDR3 runs to 14 residues. Germline V gives CDR1 SGHRS, CDR2 YFSETQ. Here the CDR3 reads CASSLSDPQGMQFF. The CDR3, as DNA: TGCGCCAGCAGCTTGTCGGACCCCCAAGGTATGCAGTTCTTC.

The table lists this clonotype with a few counts. The chain carries TRBV9 and TRBJ2-2; 9 positions agree with TRBD1. This CDR3 contains 15 residues. Trimming took 2 bases from V and 4 from J; bases not matched to a gene: 3. Per the germline V gene, CDR1 is SGDLS and CDR2 is YYNGEE. DNA for the CDR3: TGTGCCAGCAGCGTGGGGGACAGGGTCACCGGGGAGCTGTTTTTT. Its protein is CASSVGDRVTGELFF.

The rearrangement links TRBV7-8 to TRBJ2-7, with unresolved D. Per germline, CDR1 SGHVS and CDR2 FQNEAQ. V lost 0 bases, J lost 3 bases, and 15 bases lay in between. The CDR3 spans 16 residues. The CDR3 protein is CASSLAWSEQNYEQYF. The CDR3 DNA reads TGTGCCAGCAGCTTAGCGTGGTCGGAACAGAACTACGAGCAGTACTTC.

As DNA, the CDR3 is TGTGCCAGCAGACAAGGCGATCCGGTAGGCACAGATACGCAGTATTTT. Translation: CASRQGDPVGTDTQYF. The rearrangement links TRBV6-6 to TRBJ2-3; D is uncertain. Germline assignment: CDR1 MNHNY and CDR2 SVGAGI (reference sequence). CDR3 size: 16 residues. V dropped 6 bases and J dropped 1 base, with 17 bases sitting between them.

This clonotype was seen just once. The J gene is TRBJ2-5, the V gene TRBV9; 10 bases line up with TRBD2. CDR1 is SGDLS, CDR2 YYNGEE, per germline. V lost 2 bases to trimming and J lost 3 bases; unmatched junction nucleotides: 4. This CDR3 region has 15 residues. CDR3 in amino acids: CASSVGGLAEETQYF. The CDR3 region has the DNA TGTGCCAGCAGCGTGGGAGGACTAGCGGAAGAGACCCAGTACTTC.

The sample holds many counts of this clonotype. This chain uses TRBV2 with TRBJ2-3; 16 nucleotides line up with TRBD2. The CDR3 consists of 20 residues. The ends lost 6 bases at V and 1 base at J; junction bases unmatched: 13. Germline V gene data show CDR1 as SNHLY and CDR2 as FYNNEI. The CDR3 DNA reads TGTGCCAGCAGAACTTCGGGACTAGCGGGAGGGGTTCCTGGCACAGATACGCAGTATTTT. This encodes CASRTSGLAGGVPGTDTQYF. The full variable domain, in which reference TRBV2 and TRBJ2-3 provide the parts outside the CDR3, is EPEVTQTPSHQVTQMGQEVILRCVPISNHLYFYWYRQILGQKVEFLVSFYNNEISEKSEIFDDQFSVERPDGSNFTLKIRSTKLEDSAMYFCASRTSGLAGGVPGTDTQYFGPGTRLTVL.

V usage is TRBV12-3 or TRBV12-4 and J usage is TRBJ2-7; D is tentatively TRBD1 or TRBD2 (5 bases each). The CDR3 has 16 amino acids. Trimming shortened V by 3 bases and J by 3 bases, and 18 bases separated the two germline ends. CDR3 bases: TGTGCCAGCAGTTTTGGGTTAGGGGAGATCCGCTACGAGCAGTACTTC. Its protein product is CASSFGLGEIRYEQYF.

Note on this clonotype: The junction departs from germline at one end; a sequencing error may be responsible. The V call is TRBV3-1, the J call TRBJ1-5; D is unresolved. Germline V gene data show CDR1 as LGHDT and CDR2 as YNNKEL (reference sequence). The CDR3 has 14 residues. The CDR3 reads CASSKDSGNQPQHF. Written as DNA, the CDR3 is TGTGCCAGCAGCAAAGATAGTGGCAATCAGCCCCAGCATTTT.

This chain links TRBV28 with TRBJ2-5; 10 nucleotides line up with TRBD2. The CDR3 loop spans 16 amino acids. CDR1 MDHEN and CDR2 SYDVKM come from the germline V gene. V lost 7 bases and J lost 6; bases outside the gene matches: 14. CDR3 sequence (DNA): TGTGCCAGCACCGGGGGGGCTAGCGGGAGTGGAAAGACCCAGTACTTC. Protein sequence: CASTGGASGSGKTQYF.